These 12 T cell receptor beta chains were all obtained from the same sample, sequenced in a study of OX40 agonist ivuxolimab in advanced cancers. Profiling relied on immunoSEQ multiplex PCR, and the TCRdb table lists in-frame clones only, not all of them. The data show fewer than 35,000 clones, roughly 89% seen once. Material: CD4+ or CD8+ T cells sorted from blood, obtained in a trial of the OX40 agonist ivuxolimab. The receptors derive from an adult with an advanced solid tumor such as melanoma, head and neck, liver or kidney cancer.

The V and J genes are TRBV29-1 and TRBJ2-7; 8 bases line up with TRBD2. Germline assignment: CDR1 SQVTM and CDR2 ANQGSEA. CDR3 size: 14 residues. J gave up 7 bases and V 7 bases, and 15 bases lay outside the gene matches. The CDR3 nucleotides read TGCAGCGCTCTACCCAGCGGGAGATCGGGTGAGCAGTACTTC. Translated: CSALPSGRSGEQYF.

The rearrangement links TRBV7-9 to TRBJ1-3, with D tentatively TRBD1 (6 bases). Trimming pared 5 bases from V and 7 bases from J, leaving 9 bases between. Germline CDR1 SEHNR, CDR2 FQNEAQ (reference sequence). The CDR3 runs 12 residues. CDR3 coding DNA: TGTGCCAGCAGCCCAGGGGAGAACACCATATATTTT. Its protein is CASSPGENTIYF.

Details on this clone: One end of the junction fails to match germline, which may point to a read error. This rearrangement joins TRBV7-9 to TRBJ1-5, with D possibly matching TRBD1 (6 bases). Germline V CDR1 and CDR2: SEHNR, FQNEAQ (reference sequence). This CDR3 has 13 residues. The CDR3 is CASSAGGGQPQHF. The CDR3 DNA follows: TGCGCCAGCAGCGCGGGGGGCGGTCAGCCCCAGCATTTT. Complete variable domain (other parts from reference TRBV7-9 and TRBJ1-5): DTGVSQNPRHKITKRGQNVTFRCDPISEHNRLYWYRQTLGQGPEFLTYFQNEAQLEKSRLLSDRFSAERPKGSFSTLEIQRTEQGDSAMYLCASSAGGGQPQHFGDGTRLSIL.

The CDR3 DNA is TGTGCCAGCAAGTCCGGGGGGCAGTACTTC. This sequence encodes CASKSGGQYF. The chain uses TRBV2 and TRBJ2-7, with D perhaps matching TRBD2 (6 bases). The CDR3 is 10 amino acids. Germline CDR1 SNHLY, CDR2 FYNNEI. Trimming cost V 7 bases and J 9 bases, with 10 bases left between them.

This chain connects TRBV19 to TRBJ1-5; D uncertain. V lost 2 bases and J lost 3, with 8 bases in between. The CDR3 has 14 residues. Germline CDR1 reads LNHDA; CDR2 reads SQIVND (reference sequence). CDR3 sequence: CASSIRVINQPQHF. The DNA for the CDR3 is TGTGCCAGTAGTATAAGAGTGATCAATCAGCCCCAGCATTTT.

The CDR3 coding sequence is TGTGCCAGTAGTGCTCTACCTATGACATACGCAGGGTCCGAGCAGTACTTC. It specifies CASSALPMTYAGSEQYF. The chain uses TRBV19 and TRBJ2-7, with a possible D match to TRBD1 (5 bases). Germline assignment: CDR1 LNHDA and CDR2 SQIVND (reference sequence). V shed 5 bases and J shed 6 bases, with 26 bases lying between them. CDR3 length: 17 residues.

The J gene is TRBJ2-5, the V gene TRBV2, with unresolved D. The V end lost 8 bases, the J end lost 0 bases, and 1 base lay between the germline ends. Germline lookup yields CDR1 SNHLY and CDR2 FYNNEI. CDR3 length equals 10 residues. The CDR3 coding sequence is TGTGCCAGCGACCAAGAGACCCAGTACTTC. This translates into CASDQETQYF.

This clone has only one observation. This chain joins TRBV6-5 and TRBJ2-7; 10 nucleotides agree with TRBD1. This CDR3 has 13 residues. Germline loops: CDR1 MNHEY, CDR2 SVGAGI. After removal of 8 bases from V and 4 bases from J, the junction contained 5 bases not matched to a gene. For the CDR3, the DNA is TGTGCCAGCGGTTGGGACAGGGGATACGAGCAGTACTTC. Its translation is CASGWDRGYEQYF.

The rearrangement joins TRBV5-1 to TRBJ2-7, with D maybe TRBD1 (5 bases). This CDR3 comprises 12 residues. Per germline, CDR1 SGHRS and CDR2 YFSETQ. V shed 5 bases and J shed 7 bases, with 13 bases lying between them. CDR3 in DNA: TGCGCCAGCAGGGGGCCGGAAATAGAGCAGTACTTC. It translates to CASRGPEIEQYF.

The CDR3 coding sequence is TGTGCCAGCAGCTCCCCACCAGATACGCAGTATTTT. Protein sequence: CASSSPPDTQYF. This chain joins TRBV9 and TRBJ2-3, with D unclear. Trimming pared 4 bases from V and 4 bases from J, leaving 7 bases between. The CDR3 runs to 12 residues. Germline CDR1 SGDLS, CDR2 YYNGEE.

The rearrangement uses TRBV19 and TRBJ1-6; D unclear. The CDR3 contains 12 residues. Germline loops: CDR1 LNHDA, CDR2 SQIVND (reference sequence). V was shortened by 3 bases and J by 10 bases, with 7 bases between the two germline ends. CDR3 protein: CASSIGGSPLHF. Here the CDR3 DNA reads TGTGCCAGTAGTATCGGTGGCTCACCCCTCCACTTT.

The rearrangement links TRBV7-9 to TRBJ1-2; unclear D gene. Trimming cost V 2 bases and J 7 bases, with 2 bases left between them. The CDR3 totals 10 residues. Germline V CDR1 and CDR2: SEHNR, FQNEAQ (reference sequence). The CDR3 sequence is CASSLSGYTF. In nucleotides, the CDR3 is TGTGCCAGCAGCTTAAGTGGCTACACCTTC.